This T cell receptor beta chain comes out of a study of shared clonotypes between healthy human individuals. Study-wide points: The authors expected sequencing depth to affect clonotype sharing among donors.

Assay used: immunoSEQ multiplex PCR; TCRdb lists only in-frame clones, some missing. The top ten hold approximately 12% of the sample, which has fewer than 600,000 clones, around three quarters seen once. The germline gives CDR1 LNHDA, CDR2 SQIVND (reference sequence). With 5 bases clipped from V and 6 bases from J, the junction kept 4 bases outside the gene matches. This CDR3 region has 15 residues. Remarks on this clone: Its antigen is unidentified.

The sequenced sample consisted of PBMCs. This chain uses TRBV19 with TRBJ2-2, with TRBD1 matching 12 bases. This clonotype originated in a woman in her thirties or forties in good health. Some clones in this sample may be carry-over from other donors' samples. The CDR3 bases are TGTGCCAGTAGTTGGGGACAGGGGGCGCCCGGGGAGCTGTTTTTT. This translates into CASSWGQGAPGELFF.